Below, 12 T cell receptor beta chains from the same sample are listed, as sequenced in a study of T cells in Graves' hyperthyroidism and ophthalmopathy. RNA transcripts served as the template for amplifying TCR beta CDR3 regions. First-round RT-PCR with HTBI primers amplified the TCR CDR3 region. TCRdb fed the multiplex PCR reads into MiXCR, producing one record per CDR3 protein. The sample holds approximately 480,000 distinct CDR3 sequences, less than 25% seen once. The specimen sequenced was blood. All receptors derive from a young man with Graves' hyperthyroidism.

This clonotype was recorded at least ten times. This chain joins TRBV7-3 and TRBJ1-1; no clear D. V lost 5 bases to trimming and J lost 3 bases, with 13 bases between them. Per germline, CDR1 SGHTA and CDR2 FQGTGA. The CDR3 covers 14 residues. The CDR3: CASSHGPGDTEAFF. Here the CDR3 DNA reads TGTGCCAGCAGCCATGGGCCTGGGGACACTGAAGCTTTCTTT.

At least ten counts were recorded for this clonotype. The rearrangement uses TRBV28 and TRBJ1-3, with a weak D call TRBD1 (5 bases). The CDR3 covers 15 residues. V lost 2 bases, J lost 4 bases, and 12 bases lay in between. Germline loops: CDR1 MDHEN, CDR2 SYDVKM. The CDR3 sequence: CASSLIAGRGNTIYF. The CDR3 coding sequence is TGTGCCAGCAGTTTAATAGCAGGGAGAGGAAACACCATATATTTT.

Concerning this clonotype: Germline is not matched at one junction end, which may reflect a read error. The genes are TRBV7-7 and TRBJ2-6; a possible D gene is TRBD1 (5 bases). CDR3 length: 18 amino acids. Germline CDR1 reads SSHAT; CDR2 reads FNYEAQ (reference sequence). The CDR3 reads CASSSGSPSGSGANVLTF. The CDR3 nucleotides read TGTGCTAGCAGCTCAGGGTCCCCATCGGGCTCTGGGGCCAACGTCCTGACTTTC.

This clonotype appeared many times. J is TRBJ1-2 and V is TRBV19; TRBD1 might be the D (5 bases). This CDR3 spans 13 amino acids. From germline, CDR1 is LNHDA and CDR2 SQIVND (reference sequence). V was pared by 2 bases and J by 6 bases, with 10 bases between. In nucleotides, the CDR3 is TGTGCCAGTAGTATACAGGGAAGGCATGGCTACACCTTC. Its protein product is CASSIQGRHGYTF. Looking up the rest from reference TRBV19 and TRBJ1-2 gives the full variable domain: DGGITQSPKYLFRKEGQNVTLSCEQNLNHDAMYWYRQDPGQGLRLIYYSQIVNDFQKGDIAEGYSVSREKKESFPLTVTSAQKNPTAFYLCASSIQGRHGYTFGSGTRLTVV.

In its sample, this clonotype was seen many times. The J gene is TRBJ1-1, the V gene TRBV12-3 or TRBV12-4; 8 positions agree with TRBD1. This CDR3 contains 15 residues. The trim removed 3 bases at V and 3 bases at J, leaving 6 bases unmatched. The CDR3 is CASSFSSTGDTEAFF. DNA for the CDR3: TGTGCCAGCAGTTTTAGTTCGACAGGGGACACTGAAGCTTTCTTT.

The V and J genes are TRBV6-1 and TRBJ1-1, with TRBD1 identical over 10 bases. The V gene end was trimmed by 8 bases and the J gene end by 2 bases; junction bases not matched to a gene: 14. This CDR3 is built from 17 residues. Per germline, CDR1 MNHNS and CDR2 SASEGT. The CDR3, as DNA: TGTGCCAGCTCCCGGGGGACAGGGGATGGAGGAAACACTGAAGCTTTCTTT. Translation gives CASSRGTGDGGNTEAFF.

This clonotype was seen repeatedly, ten times or more. The V gene is TRBV29-1, the J gene TRBJ1-2, with a possible D match to TRBD1 (5 bases). Trimming left V 2 bases short and J 4 bases short, with 14 bases between. Germline values: CDR1 SQVTM, CDR2 ANQGSEA. This CDR3 has 14 amino acids. The CDR3 DNA reads TGCAGCGTTGAAAAGGGGAGTTGGGTCTATGGCTACACCTTC. This gives the protein CSVEKGSWVYGYTF.

The rearrangement joins TRBV12-3 or TRBV12-4 to TRBJ2-5, with D possibly TRBD2 on 6 matching bases. The ends were cut back, 4 bases at V and 0 bases at J, with 12 bases in the middle. The CDR3 length is 15 residues. The CDR3 is CASSSGSSDQETQYF. In DNA, the CDR3 is TGTGCCAGCAGTTCAGGTTCTAGCGACCAAGAGACCCAGTACTTC.

This clonotype has at least ten counts. The chain employs TRBV6-5 and TRBJ2-7, with D hard to call. Germline V gene sequence: CDR1 MNHEY, CDR2 SVGAGI. The CDR3 extends over 12 amino acids. With 0 bases removed from V and 6 bases from J, the gap between germline ends came to 6 bases. Here the CDR3 reads CASSYSGSEQYF. CDR3 in DNA: TGTGCCAGCAGTTACTCCGGGTCCGAGCAGTACTTC.

Many counts were recorded for this clonotype. This rearrangement joins TRBV9 to TRBJ2-2, with D unresolved. The ends were cut back, 5 bases at V and 5 bases at J, with 10 bases in the middle. This CDR3 contains 13 residues. The V gene's germline CDR1 is SGDLS and CDR2 YYNGEE. The CDR3 loop is CASSVVGTGELFF. The CDR3 DNA sequence: TGTGCCAGCAGTGTCGTCGGAACCGGGGAGCTGTTTTTT. Full variable domain (outside the CDR3, taken from reference TRBV9 and TRBJ2-2): DSGVTQTPKHLITATGQRVTLRCSPRSGDLSVYWYQQSLDQGLQFLIQYYNGEERAKGNILERFSAQQFPDLHSELNLSSLELGDSALYFCASSVVGTGELFFGEGSRLTVL.

In this sample, this clonotype turned up once. A much more abundant neighbour one base away suggests this may be a read error. This chain joins TRBV7-9 and TRBJ1-2; 9 nucleotides match TRBD1. The CDR3 covers 15 residues. Germline CDR1 and CDR2: SEHNR and FQNEAQ (reference sequence). As DNA, the CDR3 is TGTGCCAGCATCTTAAGGACAGGGGTCCCGTATGGCTACACCTTC. This gives the protein CASILRTGVPYGYTF.

In this sample, this clonotype turned up many times. The J gene is TRBJ2-1, the V gene TRBV15, with no clear D. The CDR3 runs to 15 residues. The V end lost 5 bases, the J end lost 8 bases, and 19 bases lay between the germline ends. Germline assignment: CDR1 LNHNV and CDR2 YYDKDF (reference sequence). The CDR3 protein is CATSSTTLPSDEQFF. The CDR3 nucleotides are TGTGCCACCAGCTCCACCACACTACCTTCGGATGAGCAGTTCTTC.